The clone carrying this T cell receptor (beta chain) appeared a few times. TCRdb ran MiXCR on the RACE reads and lists one entry per CDR3 protein. Of fewer than 500,000 distinct CDR3 sequences in the sample, approximately 5.1% were seen once. The sample is drawn from a study of human T cells and chemical hapten exposure. The sample's time point: patch test 1, 2 weeks after DPC sensitization. Sample treatment: therapeutic diphenylcyclopropenone sensitization with weekly scalp DPC. Blood draws preceded each patch test application. The sequenced sample was whole blood, obtained in connection with sensitization to the hapten diphenylcyclopropenone (DPC). The TCR sequence derives from a woman aged 45 to 65 with alopecia areata. Some clones in this sample may be carry-over from other donors' samples.

This CDR3 reads CASSFVPTGVDTQYF. CDR3 sequence (DNA): TGTGCCAGCAGCTTCGTCCCTACAGGGGTAGATACGCAGTATTTT. This chain links TRBV7-2 with TRBJ2-3; TRBD1 agrees at 7 bases. The CDR3 has 15 residues. Germline V gives CDR1 SGHTA, CDR2 FQGNSA. Trimming took 3 bases from V and 5 from J; bases not matched to a gene: 8.